These 26 T cell receptor beta chains were all obtained from the same sample, sequenced in a study of cytomegalovirus exposure and HLA in healthy donors. TCRdb keeps only in-frame clones here, not all; method: immunoSEQ multiplex PCR. The sample includes about 120,000 clones, 88% of them seen just once. Sequencing used PBMCs. The receptors here all came from a woman between 18 and 30 years old in good health and CMV-seropositive.

V and J are TRBV7-2 and TRBJ1-4; D gene ambiguous. The germline V gene has CDR1 SGHTA and CDR2 FQGNSA. The CDR3 spans 14 residues. The ends were cut back, 1 base at V and 8 bases at J, with 11 bases in the middle. CDR3 sequence reads: CASSLGRGVEKLFF. Here the CDR3 DNA reads TGTGCCAGCAGCTTAGGACGCGGGGTGGAAAAACTGTTTTTT.

This clone was recorded only once. The chain couples TRBV7-6 to TRBJ2-1; 7 nucleotides match TRBD1. The CDR3 runs to 17 residues. Per germline, CDR1 SGHVS and CDR2 FNYEAQ. Trimming took 1 base from V and 5 from J; bases not matched to a gene: 11. Written as DNA, the CDR3 is TGTGCCAGCAGCTTAGTCAGCAGCGACAGGGCCAACAATGAGCAGTTCTTC. Translated, it gives CASSLVSSDRANNEQFF.

A note on this clone: The sample has other DNA sequences that encode this CDR3 too. The rearrangement joins TRBV5-4 to TRBJ1-1, with D hard to call. V dropped 2 bases and J dropped 2 bases, with 7 bases sitting between them. The CDR3 is 13 amino acids. The V gene's germline CDR1 is SGHNT and CDR2 YYREEE (reference sequence). The CDR3 region has the DNA TGTGCCAGCAGCTTTCGGGGAAACACTGAAGCTTTCTTT. It translates to CASSFRGNTEAFF. The full variable domain, completed using reference TRBV5-4 and TRBJ1-1, is ETGVTQSPTHLIKTRGQQVTLRCSSQSGHNTVSWYQQALGQGPQFIFQYYREEENGRGNFPPRFSGLQFPNYSSELNVNALELDDSALYLCASSFRGNTEAFFGQGTRLTVV.

This chain joins TRBV5-5 and TRBJ1-2; 7 nucleotides line up with TRBD1. This CDR3 contains 14 residues. CDR1 is SGHKS and CDR2 is YYEKEE in the germline V gene (reference sequence). V lost 2 bases to trimming and J lost 2 bases; unmatched junction nucleotides: 3. For the CDR3, the DNA is TGTGCCAGCAGCTTCGACAGGGCCAACTATGGCTACACCTTC. It specifies CASSFDRANYGYTF.

The chain carries TRBV4-1 and TRBJ2-3; 7 nucleotides align to TRBD2. Germline values: CDR1 MGHRA, CDR2 YSYEKL. The V segment lost 4 bases and the J segment 2 bases; nucleotides outside the gene matches: 15. CDR3 length: 18 amino acids. Here the CDR3 reads CASSRAPQPAGPTDTQYF. The CDR3 region has the DNA TGCGCCAGCAGCCGAGCGCCCCAACCAGCGGGACCCACAGATACGCAGTATTTT.

The J gene is TRBJ1-2, the V gene TRBV6-5; D ambiguous. This CDR3 region has 14 residues. Germline CDR1 is MNHEY and CDR2 is SVGAGI. Trimming removed 2 bases from V and 4 bases from J, with 11 bases in between. Here the CDR3 reads CASSYRRGSYGYTF. For the CDR3, the DNA is TGTGCCAGCAGTTACCGGCGAGGGAGCTATGGCTACACCTTC.

The chain uses TRBV6-1 and TRBJ2-5; 9 bases agree with TRBD1. The CDR3 runs 14 residues. Germline CDR1 reads MNHNS; CDR2 reads SASEGT. Germline trimming cut 5 bases from V and 6 bases from J; bases unmatched to any gene: 7. CDR3 in DNA: TGTGCCAGCAGTACAGGGGGCCGGCAAAAGACCCAGTACTTC. This gives the protein CASSTGGRQKTQYF.

This rearrangement joins TRBV5-4 to TRBJ2-7, with 10 nucleotides matching TRBD2. This CDR3 is built from 17 residues. CDR1 is SGHNT, CDR2 YYREEE, per germline (reference sequence). V shed 4 bases and J 0 bases; nucleotides not matched to a gene: 10. The CDR3 region is CASSLLSLAGVSYEQYF. For the CDR3, the DNA is TGTGCCAGCAGCCTCCTAAGTCTAGCGGGAGTCTCCTACGAGCAGTACTTC.

The chain couples TRBV11-3 to TRBJ2-1, with 16 bases identical to TRBD2. Trimming took 5 bases from V and 9 from J; bases not matched to a gene: 13. This CDR3 region has 18 residues. Germline V gene lookup returns CDR1 SGHNT and CDR2 YENEEA. The CDR3 region has the DNA TGTGCCAGCAGCCCCCGTCGCCCCGGGACTAGCGGGAGGGGTGAGCAGTTCTTC. Amino acids: CASSPRRPGTSGRGEQFF.

The V call is TRBV5-1, the J call TRBJ1-2; 10 nucleotides match TRBD1. J gave up 6 bases and V 2 bases, and 4 bases lay outside the gene matches. The CDR3 has 14 residues. CDR1 is SGHRS, CDR2 YFSETQ, per germline. The CDR3 DNA follows: TGCGCCAGCAGCTTCCGGGACAGGGGTGATGGCTACACCTTC. Its translation is CASSFRDRGDGYTF.

The chain joins TRBV18 to TRBJ2-7, with TRBD1 identical over 7 bases. The CDR3 runs 14 residues. V trimming: 3 bases; J trimming: 3 bases; junction bases outside the gene matches: 5. Germline CDR1 reads KGHSH; CDR2 reads LQKENI. The DNA of the CDR3 is TGTGCCAGCTCACCCGGACAGGTGAACTACGAGCAGTACTTC. The encoded protein is CASSPGQVNYEQYF.

The chain carries TRBV2 and TRBJ1-1; D is perhaps TRBD1 (6 bases). V shed 5 bases and J shed 4 bases, with 8 bases lying between them. This CDR3 comprises 12 residues. Germline values: CDR1 SNHLY, CDR2 FYNNEI. The CDR3 sequence: CASSNRVTEAFF. The CDR3 nucleotides read TGTGCCAGCAGTAACAGGGTCACTGAAGCTTTCTTT.

The chain joins TRBV19 to TRBJ2-7; no definite D call. The CDR3 runs to 13 residues. Looked up from germline, CDR1 is LNHDA and CDR2 is SQIVND (reference sequence). V was clipped by 2 bases and J by 2 bases, with 7 bases between them. The CDR3 reads CASSISLAYEQYF. The CDR3 DNA reads TGTGCCAGTAGTATAAGTCTAGCCTACGAGCAGTACTTC.

The rearrangement links TRBV7-2 to TRBJ2-1; 11 bases map to TRBD2. Germline V gives CDR1 SGHTA, CDR2 FQGNSA. The CDR3 has 17 amino acids. V lost 0 bases, J lost 0 bases, and 1 base stayed unmatched. CDR3 nucleotides: TGTGCCAGCAGCTTAGCGCTAGCGGGAGGCTCCTACAATGAGCAGTTCTTC. This translates into CASSLALAGGSYNEQFF.

This sequence joins TRBV2 and TRBJ1-2; possible D gene TRBD1, 6 bases. CDR3 length: 11 amino acids. In germline, CDR1 is SNHLY, CDR2 FYNNEI. Trimming left V 3 bases short and J 8 bases short, with 7 bases between. CDR3 loop: CASSDRGGYTF. The DNA for the CDR3 is TGTGCCAGCAGTGACAGGGGAGGCTACACCTTC.

The chain links TRBV7-3 to TRBJ1-6; 9 bases are a match to TRBD1. There are 16 residues in the CDR3. Germline CDR1 reads SGHTA; CDR2 reads FQGTGA. With 1 base clipped from V and 9 bases from J, the junction kept 7 bases outside the gene matches. CDR3 sequence: CASSLNGGQGGSPLHF. CDR3 DNA: TGTGCCAGCAGCTTAAACGGGGGACAGGGTGGTTCACCCCTCCACTTT.

This rearrangement joins TRBV28 to TRBJ1-1; D might be TRBD1 (6 bases). This CDR3 spans 17 amino acids. Looked up from germline, CDR1 is MDHEN and CDR2 is SYDVKM. V dropped 2 bases and J dropped 0 bases, with 16 bases sitting between them. This chain's CDR3 is CASSLGAGETLNTEAFF. The CDR3 DNA reads as TGTGCCAGCAGTTTAGGCGCAGGGGAGACTTTGAACACTGAAGCTTTCTTT.

This clone was picked up one time. The rearrangement uses TRBV13 and TRBJ1-2; D ambiguous. The germline V gene encodes CDR1 PRHDT and CDR2 FYEKMQ (reference sequence). The CDR3 loop spans 13 amino acids. The V end lost 3 bases, the J end lost 4 bases, and 9 bases lay between the germline ends. CDR3 amino acids: CASSFGSGYGYTF. DNA of the CDR3: TGTGCCAGCAGCTTCGGGTCGGGCTATGGCTACACCTTC.

The chain combines TRBV6-6 with TRBJ1-1; the D gene is possibly TRBD1 (6 bases). V lost 6 bases and J lost 4, with 21 bases in between. The germline CDR1 and CDR2 sequences are MNHNY and SVGAGI (reference sequence). The CDR3 loop spans 16 amino acids. The CDR3: CASSPQQGVLGTEAFF. The CDR3 DNA reads as TGTGCCAGCAGCCCCCAACAGGGAGTTTTGGGCACTGAAGCTTTCTTT.

The rearrangement uses TRBV20-1 and TRBJ1-1; no definite D call. The CDR3 runs 11 residues. Germline CDR1 is DFQATT and CDR2 is SNEGSKA (reference sequence). The CDR3 sequence: CGNQVNTEAFF. The CDR3 DNA follows: TGCGGAAATCAGGTGAACACTGAAGCTTTCTTT.

This chain uses TRBV6-5 with TRBJ1-2; 8 bases are shared with TRBD1. This CDR3 comprises 15 residues. With V trimmed by 0 bases and J by 7 bases, 7 bases remained unmatched. The V gene's germline CDR1 is MNHEY and CDR2 SVGAGI. This CDR3 reads CASSYSRTGSGGYTF. CDR3 sequence (DNA): TGTGCCAGCAGTTACTCCCGGACAGGGTCCGGTGGCTACACCTTC.

In DNA, the CDR3 is TGTGCCAGCAGTATATTCGGGGGGGCGAACACCGGGGAGCTGTTTTTT. It is translated as CASSIFGGANTGELFF. The chain has TRBV9 and TRBJ2-2, with TRBD2 matching 8 bases. CDR3 length: 16 amino acids. Germline V lookup: CDR1 SGDLS, CDR2 YYNGEE. Losses at the gene ends were 5 bases for V and 0 bases for J; bases not matched to a gene: 6.

V gene TRBV30 combines with J gene TRBJ2-2; 9 positions match TRBD2. This CDR3 has 14 residues. Germline V gene data show CDR1 as GTSNPN and CDR2 as SVGIG (reference sequence). V was clipped by 5 bases and J by 2 bases; unmatched bases: 3. CDR3 DNA sequence: TGTGCCTGGGATAGCGGGAGCAACACCGGGGAGCTGTTTTTT. Its translation: CAWDSGSNTGELFF.

The sample holds one count of this clone. This chain connects TRBV15 to TRBJ1-1; TRBD1 matches 7 bases. Germline CDR1 and CDR2: LNHNV and YYDKDF (reference sequence). The CDR3 is 18 residues long. Trimming cost V 0 bases and J 6 bases; bases outside gene matches: 16. The CDR3 is CATSRDKGTAPSKAEAFF. The CDR3 DNA sequence: TGTGCCACCAGCAGAGATAAGGGGACAGCCCCATCGAAGGCTGAAGCTTTCTTT.

This chain uses TRBV4-3 with TRBJ2-3, with D perhaps matching TRBD2 (6 bases). Germline V gene data show CDR1 as LGHNA and CDR2 as YSLEER. The CDR3 is 17 amino acids. V was shortened by 0 bases and J by 0 bases, with 13 bases between the two germline ends. The CDR3 DNA is TGCGCCAGCAGCCAAGATTGGCGGGAACCCAGCACAGATACGCAGTATTTT. Its protein is CASSQDWREPSTDTQYF.

In its sample, this clone was seen once. V is TRBV2 and J is TRBJ2-7, with 8 bases identical to TRBD2. Germline trimming cut 4 bases from V and 3 bases from J; bases unmatched to any gene: 5. The CDR3 has 14 residues. Germline values: CDR1 SNHLY, CDR2 FYNNEI. The CDR3 nucleotides are TGTGCCAGCAGTGCGACTAGCGTCAGCTACGAGCAGTACTTC. This encodes CASSATSVSYEQYF.